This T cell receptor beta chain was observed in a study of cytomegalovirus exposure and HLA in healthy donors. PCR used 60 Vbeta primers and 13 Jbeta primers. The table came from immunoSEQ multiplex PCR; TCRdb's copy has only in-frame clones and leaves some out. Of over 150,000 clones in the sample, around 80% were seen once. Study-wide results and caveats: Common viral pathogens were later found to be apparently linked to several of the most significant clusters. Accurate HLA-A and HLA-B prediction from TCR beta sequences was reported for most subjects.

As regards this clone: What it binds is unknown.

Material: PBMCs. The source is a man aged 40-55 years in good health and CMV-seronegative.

For the CDR3, the DNA is TGTGCCAGCAGCTCGACAGGGGGACCCTATGGCTACACCTTC. Encoded protein: CASSSTGGPYGYTF. The chain recombines TRBV7-9 with TRBJ1-2; 9 bases are a match to TRBD1. CDR3 length: 14 amino acids. Unmatched junction bases numbered 4, after V lost 4 bases and J lost 4 bases. Germline V gene data show CDR1 as SEHNR and CDR2 as FQNEAQ (reference sequence).